These 10 T cell receptor beta chains were all obtained from the same sample, sequenced in a study of blood T cell repertoires in COVID-19. TCRdb keeps only in-frame clones here, not all; method: immunoSEQ multiplex PCR. The repertoire includes 200,000 or so clones, 88% of them detected once, and more than 2.5% sits in the top ten. Sequenced sample: PBMCs or T cells enriched from blood (not recorded which). The receptors stem from a young woman who had recovered from COVID-19.

The V call is TRBV27, the J call TRBJ1-5; no clear D gene. The CDR3 extends over 16 amino acids. The ends were cut back, 2 bases at V and 0 bases at J, with 11 bases in the middle. Germline V gene sequence: CDR1 MNHEY, CDR2 SMNVEV (reference sequence). The DNA for the CDR3 is TGTGCCAGCAGTTTACGTATGGCAGGTAGCAATCAGCCCCAGCATTTT. It is translated as CASSLRMAGSNQPQHF.

The CDR3 nucleotides read TGTGCCAGCAGTGGACGGACAGGGTTTAGAGGCTACACCTTC. This translates into CASSGRTGFRGYTF. The chain uses TRBV2 and TRBJ1-2; 8 bases map to TRBD1. Looked up from germline, CDR1 is SNHLY and CDR2 is FYNNEI. The V and J ends lost 4 bases and 8 bases, in that order; junction bases with no gene match: 9. The CDR3 spans 14 residues.

This clone was counted a single time. The chain couples TRBV19 to TRBJ2-5; D gene ambiguous. The germline CDR1 and CDR2 sequences are LNHDA and SQIVND (reference sequence). The V gene lost 5 bases and the J gene lost 5 bases, with 18 bases spanning the gap. The CDR3 totals 15 residues. CDR3 in DNA: TGTGCCAGTAGTGGGTCAGCGAACCCTGGGGAGACCCAGTACTTC. Encoded protein: CASSGSANPGETQYF.

The gene calls are TRBV27 and TRBJ2-5; no reliable D call. Per germline, CDR1 MNHEY and CDR2 SMNVEV (reference sequence). This CDR3 comprises 14 residues. The germline V and J ends were trimmed by 6 bases and 2 bases, with 13 bases remaining between them. CDR3 protein: CASRHGYNQETQYF. The CDR3 coding sequence is TGTGCCAGCAGGCACGGTTATAATCAAGAGACCCAGTACTTC.

V is TRBV5-6 and J is TRBJ1-1; D possibly corresponds to TRBD1 (6 bases). The germline V and J ends were trimmed by 0 bases and 2 bases, with 8 bases remaining between them. The CDR3 consists of 14 residues. CDR1 is SGHDT and CDR2 is YYEEEE in the germline V gene. In DNA, the CDR3 is TGTGCCAGCAGCTTGGCAGGGGCCAACACTGAAGCTTTCTTT. It encodes CASSLAGANTEAFF.

CDR3 sequence (DNA): TGTGCCAGCAGACGGGACAGGGCGGGTGGTGGAACCCTCCACTTT. Translating gives CASRRDRAGGGTLHF. The chain links TRBV6-5 to TRBJ1-6; the match to TRBD1 covers 9 bases. The V gene's germline CDR1 is MNHEY and CDR2 SVGAGI. V lost 6 bases to trimming and J lost 14 bases; unmatched junction nucleotides: 14. The CDR3 is 15 residues long.

This sequence joins TRBV5-6 and TRBJ1-3; D is unresolved. Trimming removed 0 bases at V and 0 bases at J, with 10 bases between. The germline gives CDR1 SGHDT, CDR2 YYEEEE. CDR3 length: 16 residues. The CDR3 DNA reads TGTGCCAGCAGCTTGGTAGGTCAGGTCTCTGGAAACACCATATATTTT. The encoded protein is CASSLVGQVSGNTIYF.

The J gene is TRBJ1-1, the V gene TRBV27, with a tentative D call TRBD1 (5 bases). Germline CDR1 and CDR2: MNHEY and SMNVEV (reference sequence). The CDR3 is made up of 13 amino acids. V was shortened by 6 bases and J by 5 bases, with 13 bases between the two germline ends. The CDR3, as DNA: TGTGCCAGCAGGCGGGGCGGGGTGACTGAAGCTTTCTTT. Protein product: CASRRGGVTEAFF.

V usage is TRBV19 and J usage is TRBJ1-1; 11 positions match TRBD1. Germline loops: CDR1 LNHDA, CDR2 SQIVND (reference sequence). V was pared by 1 base and J by 3 bases, with 7 bases of the junction left unmatched. The CDR3 is 17 residues long. The CDR3 DNA follows: TGTGCCAGTAGTATAGGGACAGGGGGCCTGCGTGACACTGAAGCTTTCTTT. Its translation: CASSIGTGGLRDTEAFF.

This chain links TRBV3-1 (or the pseudogene TRBV3-2) with TRBJ1-2; D gene unclear. CDR3 length: 14 residues. Trimming took off 3 bases at V and 4 bases at J, with 12 bases between the two ends. Germline CDR1 and CDR2: LGHDT and YNNKEL (reference sequence). In DNA, the CDR3 is TGTGCCAGCAGCCACCTACCTTCAGGCTATGGCTACACCTTC. It codes for CASSHLPSGYGYTF.